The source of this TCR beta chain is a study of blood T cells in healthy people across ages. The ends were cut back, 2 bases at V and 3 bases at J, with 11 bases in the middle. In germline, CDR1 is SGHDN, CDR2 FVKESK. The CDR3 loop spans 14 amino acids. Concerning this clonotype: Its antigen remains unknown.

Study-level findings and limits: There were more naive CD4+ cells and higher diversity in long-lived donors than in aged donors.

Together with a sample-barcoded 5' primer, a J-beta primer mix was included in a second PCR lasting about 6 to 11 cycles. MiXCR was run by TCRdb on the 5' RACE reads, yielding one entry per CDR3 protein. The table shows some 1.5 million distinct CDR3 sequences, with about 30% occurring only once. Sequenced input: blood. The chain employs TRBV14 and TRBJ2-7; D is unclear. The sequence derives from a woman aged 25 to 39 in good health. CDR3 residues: CASSQSRLNYEQYF. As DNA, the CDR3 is TGTGCCAGCAGCCAATCCAGGTTAAACTACGAGCAGTACTTC.